Each of the 31 T cell receptor beta chains below was sequenced from the same sample in a study of T-cell memory formation after mild COVID-19. One entry per CDR3 protein results from TCRdb running MiXCR on the 5' RACE reads. Of hundreds of thousands of distinct CDR3 sequences detected, under 30% appear once; the ten largest clones hold about 13%. The source material was PBMCs or a T cell subset sorted from them (not recorded which). The receptor source for this set is an adult woman who had mild COVID-19 (a few samples of this study predate the infection). Cell type and time point are not known.

In its sample, this clonotype was seen a few times. The chain carries TRBV12-3 or TRBV12-4 and TRBJ2-7; 13 nucleotides match TRBD2. The CDR3 totals 17 residues. J gave up 2 bases and V 6 bases, and 10 bases lay outside the gene matches. The DNA for the CDR3 is TGTGCCAGCAGCCTCGGACTAGCGGGGGCTTCCACCTACGAGCAGTACTTC. Its protein is CASSLGLAGASTYEQYF.

The sample holds a few counts of this clonotype. The chain couples TRBV4-1 to TRBJ2-1; 9 positions agree with TRBD1. This CDR3 is built from 13 residues. V shed 3 bases and J 8 bases; nucleotides not matched to a gene: 2. Germline V CDR1 and CDR2: MGHRA, YSYEKL. The CDR3, as DNA: TGCGCCAGCAGCCAGACAGGGGGGTATGAGCAGTTCTTC. Encoded protein: CASSQTGGYEQFF.

This clonotype was observed a handful of times. The genes are TRBV24-1 and TRBJ2-1; 15 bases are shared with TRBD2. The V and J ends lost 3 bases and 1 base, in that order; junction bases with no gene match: 6. CDR1 and CDR2 from the germline V gene are KGHDR and SFDVKD. The CDR3 has 19 residues. The CDR3 sequence: CATSDRTGLAGGSYNEQFF. The CDR3 coding sequence is TGTGCCACCAGTGATCGTACGGGACTAGCGGGAGGATCCTACAATGAGCAGTTCTTC.

The table lists this clonotype with a few counts. The chain combines TRBV2 with TRBJ2-7, with D uncertain. Trimming left V 9 bases short and J 4 bases short, with 10 bases between. Germline V gene lookup returns CDR1 SNHLY and CDR2 FYNNEI. This CDR3 spans 11 amino acids. The CDR3 bases are TGTGCCAGGGCGAAAGGTTACGAGCAGTACTTC. The encoded protein is CARAKGYEQYF. Looking up the rest from reference TRBV2 and TRBJ2-7 gives the full variable domain: EPEVTQTPSHQVTQMGQEVILRCVPISNHLYFYWYRQILGQKVEFLVSFYNNEISEKSEIFDDQFSVERPDGSNFTLKIRSTKLEDSAMYFCARAKGYEQYFGPGTRLTVT.

This clonotype was seen a few times. The chain couples TRBV11-2 to TRBJ2-1, with D perhaps matching TRBD1 (7 bases). Deletions cut 5 bases from V and 10 bases from J, with 12 bases between. The CDR3 length is 12 residues. Germline V gives CDR1 SGHAT, CDR2 FQNNGV. The CDR3: CASSQGGLEQFF. DNA of the CDR3: TGTGCCAGCAGCCAGGGGGGACTCGAGCAGTTCTTC.

This chain's CDR3 is CASRYTLAADTQYF. The CDR3 DNA sequence: TGTGCCAGCAGATATACCCTAGCGGCGGATACGCAGTATTTT. The chain couples TRBV27 to TRBJ2-3; 7 positions match TRBD2. CDR3 length: 14 amino acids. The germline CDR1 and CDR2 sequences are MNHEY and SMNVEV (reference sequence). With V trimmed by 6 bases and J by 6 bases, 9 bases remained unmatched.

The chain combines TRBV18 with TRBJ1-2, with TRBD1 as a possible D gene (5 bases). Germline-derived CDR1 and CDR2 are KGHSH and LQKENI. This CDR3 has 15 residues. Deletions cut 3 bases from V and 5 bases from J, with 16 bases between. In nucleotides, the CDR3 is TGTGCCAGCTCACCGCCCGGGGGGTTCGGATATGGCTACACCTTC. This codes for CASSPPGGFGYGYTF.

This sequence joins TRBV27 and TRBJ1-1; weak D call: TRBD1 (5 bases). Deletions cut 7 bases from V and 6 bases from J, with 15 bases between. The CDR3 contains 13 residues. Germline loops: CDR1 MNHEY, CDR2 SMNVEV (reference sequence). For the CDR3, the DNA is TGTGCCAGCACCACCGGGACGCAAGCTGAAGCTTTCTTT. This translates into CASTTGTQAEAFF.

This clonotype was counted a few times. The J gene is TRBJ2-1, the V gene TRBV20-1, with D tentatively TRBD2 (5 bases). Between the trimmed V and J ends, which lost 5 bases and 0 bases, there was a span of 17 bases. Germline values: CDR1 DFQATT, CDR2 SNEGSKA (reference sequence). CDR3 length: 16 residues. The CDR3 is CSASIAGKSSYNEQFF. The CDR3 coding sequence is TGCAGTGCTTCAATAGCCGGGAAAAGCTCCTACAATGAGCAGTTCTTC.

V is TRBV20-1 and J is TRBJ2-7, with 8 nucleotides matching TRBD2. CDR1 DFQATT and CDR2 SNEGSKA come from the germline V gene (reference sequence). The ends lost 3 bases at V and 6 bases at J; junction bases unmatched: 7. The CDR3 has 13 residues. The CDR3 is CSASPGGGSEQYF. The CDR3 bases are TGCAGTGCTAGCCCCGGGGGGGGCTCCGAGCAGTACTTC.

The chain carries TRBV7-9 and TRBJ2-7, with 10 bases lining up with TRBD2. The V gene end was trimmed by 5 bases and the J gene end by 0 bases; junction bases not matched to a gene: 7. This CDR3 contains 16 residues. Germline V gene sequence: CDR1 SEHNR, CDR2 FQNEAQ (reference sequence). The CDR3 bases are TGTGCCAGCAGCCCGTTGACTAGCGGGTACTCCTACGAGCAGTACTTC. It specifies CASSPLTSGYSYEQYF.

V gene TRBV7-9 combines with J gene TRBJ2-1; D is possibly TRBD2 (6 bases). Looked up from germline, CDR1 is SEHNR and CDR2 is FQNEAQ (reference sequence). The CDR3 runs to 17 residues. The V gene lost 0 bases and the J gene lost 4 bases, with 16 bases spanning the gap. The CDR3 sequence: CASSLASSAVLYNEQFF. CDR3 DNA sequence: TGTGCCAGCAGCTTAGCGTCTAGCGCGGTTTTGTACAATGAGCAGTTCTTC.

The chain recombines TRBV14 with TRBJ2-1; 8 positions match TRBD1. The CDR3 loop spans 16 amino acids. In germline, CDR1 is SGHDN, CDR2 FVKESK. The V segment lost 1 base and the J segment 8 bases; nucleotides outside the gene matches: 10. The CDR3 loop reads CASSQVGTGGYYEQFF. DNA of the CDR3: TGTGCCAGCAGCCAAGTGGGGACAGGTGGATACTATGAGCAGTTCTTC.

The gene calls are TRBV12-3 or TRBV12-4 and TRBJ1-1, with 7 bases that match TRBD1. J gave up 1 base and V 10 bases, and 9 bases lay outside the gene matches. The CDR3 has 14 residues. The CDR3 DNA reads TGTGCCACCATAATACAGGGGTCGAACACTGAAGCTTTCTTT. Translation gives CATIIQGSNTEAFF.

J is TRBJ1-4 and V is TRBV25-1; tentatively, D is TRBD1 (5 bases). CDR3 size: 14 residues. Germline CDR1 reads MGHDK; CDR2 reads SYGVNS. V lost 1 base, J lost 8 bases, and 11 bases lay in between. The CDR3 is CASSELRGREKLFF. The CDR3 nucleotides are TGTGCCAGCAGTGAATTAAGGGGCAGGGAAAAACTGTTTTTT.

This clonotype was observed a handful of times. The CDR3 DNA reads as TGTGCCAGCAGCCGGGGCGAATTATACGAGCAGTACTTC. This translates into CASSRGELYEQYF. The chain combines TRBV7-6 with TRBJ2-7, with D possibly being TRBD1 or TRBD2 (5 bases each). The length of the CDR3 is 13 residues. Germline V CDR1 and CDR2: SGHVS, FNYEAQ. V was shortened by 5 bases and J by 4 bases, with 12 bases between the two germline ends.

The genes are TRBV5-1 and TRBJ2-5; TRBD1 matches at 8 bases. The CDR3 is made up of 14 amino acids. Losses at the gene ends were 4 bases for V and 3 bases for J; bases not matched to a gene: 5. CDR1 and CDR2 from the germline V gene are SGHRS and YFSETQ. The CDR3 here is CASSGLTGEETQYF. DNA for the CDR3: TGCGCCAGCAGCGGATTGACAGGGGAAGAGACCCAGTACTTC.

This CDR3 is CASSFPARGSPSGNTIYF. In DNA form, the CDR3 reads TGTGCCAGCAGCTTCCCAGCTAGGGGTTCTCCCTCTGGAAACACCATATATTTT. This rearrangement joins TRBV11-2 to TRBJ1-3; D might be TRBD1 (5 bases). The CDR3 covers 18 residues. The germline V gene encodes CDR1 SGHAT and CDR2 FQNNGV. Trimming took 3 bases from V and 0 from J, leaving 18 bases between them. Combining the CDR3 with reference TRBV11-2 and TRBJ1-3 gives the whole variable domain EAGVAQSPRYKIIEKRQSVAFWCNPISGHATLYWYQQILGQGPKLLIQFQNNGVVDDSQLPKDRFSAERLKGVDSTLKIQPAKLEDSAVYLCASSFPARGSPSGNTIYFGEGSWLTVV.

V is TRBV12-3 or TRBV12-4 and J is TRBJ2-1, with TRBD2 identical over 11 bases. The CDR3 spans 16 residues. Trimming cost V 7 bases and J 2 bases; bases outside gene matches: 7. CDR3 sequence reads: CASKLAGDGTYNEQFF. The CDR3 nucleotides are TGTGCCAGCAAACTAGCGGGGGATGGCACCTACAATGAGCAGTTCTTC.

Only a few counts were recorded for this clonotype. The chain links TRBV20-1 to TRBJ2-1, with D possibly being TRBD2 (5 bases). The germline CDR1 and CDR2 sequences are DFQATT and SNEGSKA (reference sequence). Trimming cost V 0 bases and J 9 bases, with 12 bases left between them. The length of the CDR3 is 13 residues. CDR3: CSARDLSGVEQFF. The CDR3 DNA reads TGCAGTGCTAGAGATCTCTCCGGGGTTGAGCAGTTCTTC.

This clonotype was counted only a few times. The chain's CDR3 is CASSSSRFRRTELAGGGSYNEQFF. CDR3 nucleotides: TGTGCCAGCAGCAGTTCTAGATTCAGGCGGACTGAGCTAGCGGGAGGAGGCTCCTACAATGAGCAGTTCTTC. The chain employs TRBV7-8 and TRBJ2-1; 11 nucleotides align to TRBD2. This CDR3 comprises 24 residues. J lost 0 bases, V lost 5 bases, and 27 bases had no gene match. The germline V gene encodes CDR1 SGHVS and CDR2 FQNEAQ.

This chain joins TRBV12-3 or TRBV12-4 and TRBJ2-3, with D possibly TRBD2 on 6 matching bases. Trimming removed 3 bases from V and 0 bases from J, with 10 bases in between. The CDR3 totals 15 residues. The CDR3 bases are TGTGCCAGCAGTTTTCAGGCGGGAAGCACAGATACGCAGTATTTT. The encoded protein is CASSFQAGSTDTQYF.

This clonotype appeared a few times. The V gene is TRBV2, the J gene TRBJ2-3, with 7 bases that match TRBD1. The CDR3 consists of 15 residues. Unmatched junction bases numbered 8, after V lost 6 bases and J lost 2 bases. The germline V gene has CDR1 SNHLY and CDR2 FYNNEI. The CDR3 is CASRPTGAVTDTQYF. The CDR3 DNA follows: TGTGCCAGCAGACCAACAGGGGCCGTCACAGATACGCAGTATTTT.

The rearrangement uses TRBV29-1 and TRBJ1-1; no clear D gene. V gave up 4 bases and J gave up 1 base, with 13 bases separating them. Germline V CDR1 and CDR2: SQVTM, ANQGSEA. This CDR3 has 14 amino acids. This chain's CDR3 is CSVVVSAANTEAFF. CDR3 nucleotide sequence: TGCAGCGTTGTAGTATCCGCGGCGAACACTGAAGCTTTCTTT.

The gene calls are TRBV9 and TRBJ2-5, with no clear D. The CDR3 spans 16 residues. The germline V gene encodes CDR1 SGDLS and CDR2 YYNGEE. Trimming removed 4 bases at V and 6 bases at J, with 22 bases between. CDR3 region: CASSPQLLNNVKTQYF. In DNA, the CDR3 is TGTGCCAGCAGCCCCCAGCTGCTCAATAACGTCAAGACCCAGTACTTC.

V gene TRBV6-5 combines with J gene TRBJ2-1, with 15 nucleotides matching TRBD2. Germline V gene sequence: CDR1 MNHEY, CDR2 SVGAGI. CDR3 length: 16 amino acids. Trimming removed 6 bases from V and 14 bases from J; junction bases left unmatched: 14. The CDR3 here is CASSARTSGRASAKFF. The CDR3 DNA sequence: TGTGCCAGCAGCGCCCGGACTAGCGGGAGGGCCTCCGCAAAGTTCTTC.

Only a few counts were recorded for this clonotype. The chain recombines TRBV5-4 with TRBJ1-1; no definite D call. Germline V gives CDR1 SGHNT, CDR2 YYREEE (reference sequence). V lost 4 bases and J lost 1, with 11 bases in between. This CDR3 is built from 14 residues. The CDR3 DNA sequence: TGTGCCAGCAGCGCTGAGTTAGGGAACACTGAAGCTTTCTTT. This translates into CASSAELGNTEAFF.

This clonotype appeared a few times. The V call is TRBV6-2 or TRBV6-3, the J call TRBJ2-1; 7 bases are shared with TRBD2. The CDR3 runs 15 residues. Trimming at V came to 2 bases and at J to 0 bases, leaving 1 base not matched to a gene. CDR1 is MNHEY, CDR2 SVGEGT, per germline. The CDR3 bases are TGTGCCAGCAGTTACCGGGGGGTCTCCTACAATGAGCAGTTCTTC. This encodes CASSYRGVSYNEQFF.

This clonotype was observed a few times. The chain carries TRBV24-1 and TRBJ2-2; D not certain. Trimming took 1 base from V and 6 from J, leaving 11 bases between them. CDR3 size: 15 residues. The germline V gene has CDR1 KGHDR and CDR2 SFDVKD. DNA for the CDR3: TGTGCCACCAGTGATTTACGAGGAAACGCCGGGGAGCTGTTTTTT. As protein: CATSDLRGNAGELFF.

This chain links TRBV12-3 or TRBV12-4 with TRBJ1-5; D is ambiguous. Trimming took 6 bases from V and 4 from J, leaving 10 bases between them. The length of the CDR3 is 13 residues. In DNA, the CDR3 is TGTGCCAGCAGCCCAGACATAAATCAGCCCCAGCATTTT. This translates into CASSPDINQPQHF.

The J gene is TRBJ1-2, the V gene TRBV7-9; 7 bases line up with TRBD1. With 3 bases clipped from V and 7 bases from J, the junction kept 5 bases outside the gene matches. CDR1 is SEHNR, CDR2 FQNEAQ, per germline (reference sequence). The CDR3 spans 13 residues. Here the CDR3 reads CASSLEGAAGYTF. The CDR3 region has the DNA TGTGCCAGCAGCTTGGAGGGGGCCGCTGGCTACACCTTC.